One and the same sample provided the 22 T cell receptor beta chains below, sequenced in a study of blood T cell repertoires in COVID-19. Sequencing was performed with immunoSEQ multiplex PCR; in TCRdb, only in-frame clones are kept and a portion is missing. The repertoire holds about 140,000 clones, with around 76% as singletons. The source material was peripheral blood. These receptors all stem from a man between 60 and 75 years old with acute or convalescent COVID-19.

The genes are TRBV2 and TRBJ2-5; TRBD1 is a possible D gene (6 bases). Germline CDR1 reads SNHLY; CDR2 reads FYNNEI. The CDR3 has 15 amino acids. The germline V and J ends were trimmed by 0 bases and 3 bases, with 11 bases remaining between them. The DNA of the CDR3 is TGTGCCAGCAGTGAAGCCCCCTACAGGGAAGAGACCCAGTACTTC. This encodes CASSEAPYREETQYF.

This clone appeared once. V gene TRBV11-2 combines with J gene TRBJ2-2, with TRBD1 as a possible D gene (8 bases). V was cut by 5 bases and J by 6 bases, with 22 bases left in between. Germline lookup yields CDR1 SGHAT and CDR2 FQNNGV. CDR3 length equals 17 residues. The CDR3 loop reads CASSPRAGGREAGELFF. The CDR3 region has the DNA TGTGCCAGCAGCCCAAGGGCAGGGGGCCGGGAGGCCGGGGAGCTGTTTTTT.

The chain uses TRBV11-2 and TRBJ2-7, with D possibly being TRBD1 (6 bases). The V gene's germline CDR1 is SGHAT and CDR2 FQNNGV. V dropped 5 bases and J dropped 0 bases, with 11 bases sitting between them. CDR3 length: 14 residues. Here the CDR3 DNA reads TGTGCCAGCAGCCAGGGGTTTAGCTCCTACGAGCAGTACTTC. This encodes CASSQGFSSYEQYF.

V and J are TRBV7-6 and TRBJ2-7; 11 bases are a match to TRBD2. The V segment lost 2 bases and the J segment 0 bases; nucleotides outside the gene matches: 0. This CDR3 is built from 15 residues. Germline lookup yields CDR1 SGHVS and CDR2 FNYEAQ. The CDR3 sequence is CASSLTSGGSYEQYF. The CDR3 DNA sequence: TGTGCCAGCAGCTTAACTAGCGGGGGCTCCTACGAGCAGTACTTC.

This clone has just one count. The chain carries TRBV3-1 (or the pseudogene TRBV3-2) and TRBJ2-2; 7 bases are a match to TRBD1. Germline CDR1 and CDR2: LGHDT and YNNKEL (reference sequence). V shed 1 base and J 4 bases; nucleotides not matched to a gene: 6. There are 16 residues in the CDR3. The CDR3 DNA is TGTGCCAGCAGCCAAGCCGACAGGGTTGGCACCGGGGAGCTGTTTTTT. Translation: CASSQADRVGTGELFF.

This chain connects TRBV6-5 to TRBJ2-7, with D possibly being TRBD1 (6 bases). CDR1 is MNHEY, CDR2 SVGAGI, per germline. The CDR3 runs to 14 residues. Deletions cut 6 bases from V and 0 bases from J, with 12 bases between. CDR3 protein: CASRNRDSSYEQYF. CDR3 DNA sequence: TGTGCCAGCAGGAACAGGGATAGCTCCTACGAGCAGTACTTC.

The CDR3 here is CASSEGQGSGDTQYF. Written as DNA, the CDR3 is TGTGCCAGCAGCGAGGGACAGGGGTCGGGGGATACGCAGTATTTT. This chain uses TRBV7-6 with TRBJ2-3; 10 bases fit TRBD1. There are 15 residues in the CDR3. J gave up 6 bases and V 5 bases, and 8 bases lay outside the gene matches. CDR1 is SGHVS, CDR2 FNYEAQ, per germline.

This rearrangement joins TRBV30 to TRBJ2-3; no reliable D call. This CDR3 is 16 amino acids long. From germline, CDR1 is GTSNPN and CDR2 SVGIG (reference sequence). V was clipped by 4 bases and J by 5 bases, with 22 bases between them. The CDR3 region has the DNA TGTGCCTGGATCCTCCATCAGCGCCTACGAGGAGATACGCAGTATTTT. It encodes CAWILHQRLRGDTQYF. Full variable domain (rest looked up from reference TRBV30 and TRBJ2-3): SQTIHQWPATLVQPVGSPLSLECTVEGTSNPNLYWYRQAAGRGLQLLFYSVGIGQISSEVPQNLSASRPQDRQFILSSKKLLLSDSGFYLCAWILHQRLRGDTQYFGPGTRLTVL.

The V and J genes are TRBV6-1 and TRBJ1-3; 11 bases align to TRBD1. Germline V gene sequence: CDR1 MNHNS, CDR2 SASEGT. The J segment lost 0 bases and the V segment lost 4 bases, leaving 5 bases of the junction unmatched. This CDR3 has 17 residues. The CDR3 loop reads CASSGGQGAASGNTIYF. CDR3 sequence (DNA): TGTGCCAGCAGTGGCGGACAGGGGGCTGCCTCTGGAAACACCATATATTTT.

This chain links TRBV27 with TRBJ2-4, with TRBD2 identical over 7 bases. The CDR3 has 15 residues. Trimming took 2 bases from V and 2 from J; bases not matched to a gene: 3. Germline V gene sequence: CDR1 MNHEY, CDR2 SMNVEV (reference sequence). The CDR3 DNA reads as TGTGCCAGCAGTTTAAACGGGGGGTCCAAAAACATTCAGTACTTC. Translating it yields CASSLNGGSKNIQYF.

This sequence joins TRBV13 and TRBJ2-1; TRBD2 matches at 8 bases. Germline-derived CDR1 and CDR2 are PRHDT and FYEKMQ (reference sequence). The CDR3 runs 15 residues. The V segment lost 2 bases and the J segment 5 bases; nucleotides outside the gene matches: 5. CDR3 coding DNA: TGTGCCAGCAGCTTAAGAAGCGGGAGAGACAATGAGCAGTTCTTC. Its translation is CASSLRSGRDNEQFF.

This chain links TRBV5-1 with TRBJ2-3; D is ambiguous. The germline V gene encodes CDR1 SGHRS and CDR2 YFSETQ. This CDR3 has 13 residues. V lost 3 bases to trimming and J lost 6 bases, with 11 bases between them. The CDR3 loop reads CASSYPGGDTQYF. The DNA of the CDR3 is TGCGCCAGCAGCTATCCAGGTGGTGATACGCAGTATTTT.

This clone was seen a few times. This chain connects TRBV2 to TRBJ1-4; possible D gene TRBD1, 6 bases. Germline assignment: CDR1 SNHLY and CDR2 FYNNEI. This CDR3 is 14 amino acids long. Between the trimmed V and J ends, which lost 5 bases and 3 bases, there was a span of 10 bases. CDR3 region: CASSLGQSNEKLFF. CDR3 coding DNA: TGTGCCAGCAGTCTCGGACAGTCTAATGAAAAACTGTTTTTT.

The chain recombines TRBV18 with TRBJ2-3; the D is unclear. CDR1 and CDR2 (germline): KGHSH, LQKENI. This CDR3 spans 16 amino acids. V was pared by 3 bases and J by 1 base, with 14 bases between. In DNA form, the CDR3 reads TGTGCCAGCTCACCCGAAGACATCCCCGGCACAGATACGCAGTATTTT. Amino acid sequence: CASSPEDIPGTDTQYF.

The chain employs TRBV7-9 and TRBJ1-5; D gene ambiguous. Germline CDR1 reads SEHNR; CDR2 reads FQNEAQ (reference sequence). Between the trimmed V and J ends, which lost 0 bases and 6 bases, there was a span of 6 bases. The CDR3 has 13 residues. CDR3 loop: CASSLAAGQPQHF. The DNA of the CDR3 is TGTGCCAGCAGCTTAGCGGCAGGTCAGCCCCAGCATTTT.

The genes are TRBV6-5 and TRBJ2-1; 8 bases agree with TRBD1. V trimming: 7 bases; J trimming: 6 bases; junction bases outside the gene matches: 11. This CDR3 spans 15 amino acids. The germline CDR1 and CDR2 sequences are MNHEY and SVGAGI. CDR3: CASMTPGQVTNEQFF. CDR3 DNA sequence: TGTGCCAGCATGACCCCGGGACAGGTAACCAATGAGCAGTTCTTC.

The rearrangement uses TRBV27 and TRBJ1-1; no clear D gene. The CDR3 is 13 amino acids. Trimming took off 4 bases at V and 6 bases at J, with 12 bases between the two ends. Germline-derived CDR1 and CDR2 are MNHEY and SMNVEV (reference sequence). DNA of the CDR3: TGTGCCAGCAGTTCCCGTGGAGCTTCTGAAGCTTTCTTT. This encodes CASSSRGASEAFF.

The J gene is TRBJ2-3, the V gene TRBV28; D is unresolved. This CDR3 is built from 14 residues. V gave up 3 bases and J gave up 6 bases, with 13 bases separating them. CDR1 MDHEN and CDR2 SYDVKM come from the germline V gene. In DNA form, the CDR3 reads TGTGCCAGCAGTTTCCACCTAGGTGCTGATACGCAGTATTTT. This gives the protein CASSFHLGADTQYF. The whole variable domain, filled in from reference TRBV28 and TRBJ2-3, reads DVKVTQSSRYLVKRTGEKVFLECVQDMDHENMFWYRQDPGLGLRLIYFSYDVKMKEKGDIPEGYSVSREKKERFSLILESASTNQTSMYLCASSFHLGADTQYFGPGTRLTVL.

The chain is built from TRBV11-2 and TRBJ2-7, with D unresolved. The CDR3 spans 14 residues. CDR1 SGHAT and CDR2 FQNNGV come from the germline V gene. The germline V and J ends were trimmed by 0 bases and 5 bases, with 11 bases remaining between them. The CDR3 DNA sequence: TGTGCCAGCAGCTTAGAGGGTAGCATCCACGAGCAGTACTTC. This encodes CASSLEGSIHEQYF.

The chain couples TRBV9 to TRBJ2-5; TRBD1 agrees at 9 bases. J gave up 7 bases and V 0 bases, and 1 base lay outside the gene matches. This CDR3 has 13 amino acids. Germline V gives CDR1 SGDLS, CDR2 YYNGEE. The CDR3 sequence is CASSVAGQGTQYF. The CDR3 DNA reads as TGTGCCAGCAGCGTAGCGGGACAGGGGACCCAGTACTTC.

The chain joins TRBV27 to TRBJ1-4; D ambiguous. This CDR3 is 16 amino acids long. The germline V gene encodes CDR1 MNHEY and CDR2 SMNVEV (reference sequence). Trimming removed 7 bases from V and 0 bases from J, with 15 bases in between. CDR3 region: CASNLRRRSTNEKLFF. In nucleotides, the CDR3 is TGTGCCAGCAACCTCCGGAGACGGTCAACTAATGAAAAACTGTTTTTT. Drawing the rest from reference TRBV27 and TRBJ1-4, the complete variable domain is EAQVTQNPRYLITVTGKKLTVTCSQNMNHEYMSWYRQDPGLGLRQIYYSMNVEVTDKGDVPEGYKVSRKEKRNFPLILESPSPNQTSLYFCASNLRRRSTNEKLFFGSGTQLSVL.

In its sample, this clone was seen a few times. The chain carries TRBV19 and TRBJ1-2; 7 bases fit TRBD1. This CDR3 is 13 amino acids long. Germline-derived CDR1 and CDR2 are LNHDA and SQIVND (reference sequence). V gave up 9 bases and J gave up 4 bases; unmatched junction bases: 8. Here the CDR3 DNA reads TGTGCCAGCTATTCGACAGGGACCTATGGCTACACCTTC. It specifies CASYSTGTYGYTF. The complete variable domain, with remaining parts taken from reference TRBV19 and TRBJ1-2, reads DGGITQSPKYLFRKEGQNVTLSCEQNLNHDAMYWYRQDPGQGLRLIYYSQIVNDFQKGDIAEGYSVSREKKESFPLTVTSAQKNPTAFYLCASYSTGTYGYTFGSGTRLTVV.